The 12 T cell receptor beta chains below come from one sample, sequenced in a study of cytomegalovirus exposure and HLA in healthy donors. Primers for the PCR totalled 60 Vbeta and 13 Jbeta. The table came from immunoSEQ multiplex PCR; TCRdb's copy has only in-frame clones and leaves some out. The table has around 140,000 clones, 80% seen once. Sequenced input: PBMCs. The receptor set was obtained from a man aged 35-49 years in good health and CMV-seronegative.

The chain links TRBV19 to TRBJ2-7, with TRBD2 identical over 8 bases. Looked up from germline, CDR1 is LNHDA and CDR2 is SQIVND (reference sequence). V dropped 5 bases and J dropped 6; count of bases not matched to a gene: 9. This CDR3 region has 14 residues. This CDR3 reads CASSSARGGTEQYF. CDR3 coding DNA: TGTGCCAGTAGTTCGGCCCGCGGGGGGACCGAGCAGTACTTC.

The rearrangement uses TRBV7-3 and TRBJ2-5; perhaps TRBD1 as D (5 bases). This CDR3 has 16 residues. The V gene's germline CDR1 is SGHTA and CDR2 FQGTGA. V dropped 2 bases and J dropped 0 bases, with 13 bases sitting between them. The CDR3 DNA reads TGTGCCAGCAGCTTAGCAGCCAGGGCGTACCAAGAGACCCAGTACTTC. Translation: CASSLAARAYQETQYF.

The chain joins TRBV21-1 to TRBJ1-1. TRBV21-1 is an annotated pseudogene. CDR3 length: 15 amino acids. In DNA, the CDR3 is TGTGCCAGCAGCCGCCGGCGGGGGGTTTGGACTGAAGCTTTCTTT. It yields the protein CASSRRRGVWTEAFF.

The V and J genes are TRBV4-3 and TRBJ2-6; D is unresolved. V lost 5 bases, J lost 0 bases, and 14 bases lay in between. Germline-derived CDR1 and CDR2 are LGHNA and YSLEER. This CDR3 is 17 amino acids long. The CDR3 coding sequence is TGCGCCAGCAGCGAGATTACGGGTAACTCTGGGGCCAACGTCCTGACTTTC. Its protein product is CASSEITGNSGANVLTF.

The V gene is TRBV4-3, the J gene TRBJ2-3; 7 bases align to TRBD1. The V segment lost 3 bases and the J segment 4 bases; nucleotides outside the gene matches: 4. This CDR3 has 14 residues. Germline assignment: CDR1 LGHNA and CDR2 YSLEER. As DNA, the CDR3 is TGCGCCAGCAGCCAGGGACAGAGGGCAGATACGCAGTATTTT. This sequence encodes CASSQGQRADTQYF.

V gene TRBV28 combines with J gene TRBJ1-5, with D perhaps TRBD1 (6 bases). The V end lost 3 bases, the J end lost 4 bases, and 16 bases lay between the germline ends. Germline CDR1 MDHEN, CDR2 SYDVKM. The length of the CDR3 is 16 residues. CDR3 DNA: TGTGCCAGCAGTTTTGGGGCTACAGGGTCAAATCAGCCCCAGCATTTT. Its protein is CASSFGATGSNQPQHF.

To note about this clone: This same CDR3 is encoded by further DNA sequences in the sample. The J gene is TRBJ1-2, the V gene TRBV6-5, with TRBD1 matching over 9 bases. Per the germline V gene, CDR1 is MNHEY and CDR2 is SVGAGI. The V and J ends lost 5 bases and 1 base, in that order; junction bases with no gene match: 5. The CDR3 spans 15 residues. CDR3 amino acids: CASSTDRGFNYGYTF. The CDR3 DNA sequence: TGTGCCAGCAGTACGGACAGGGGTTTTAACTATGGCTACACCTTC.

The gene calls are TRBV7-2 and TRBJ2-7; a weak D match, TRBD1 (6 bases). The V gene's germline CDR1 is SGHTA and CDR2 FQGNSA. This CDR3 is 15 amino acids long. Trimming pared 5 bases from V and 2 bases from J, leaving 16 bases between. CDR3 coding DNA: TGTGCCAGCAGCACTGGGGGCGCACGAGCCTACGAGCAGTACTTC. It codes for CASSTGGARAYEQYF.

The rearrangement joins TRBV5-1 to TRBJ2-7; 11 bases map to TRBD2. The CDR3 totals 16 residues. Germline CDR1 SGHRS, CDR2 YFSETQ. With V trimmed by 0 bases and J by 4 bases, 6 bases remained unmatched. The CDR3 sequence is CASSLVPGLAEYEQYF. Here the CDR3 DNA reads TGCGCCAGCAGCTTGGTACCGGGACTAGCGGAATACGAGCAGTACTTC.

The chain recombines TRBV4-3 with TRBJ1-1, with D possibly matching TRBD1 (5 bases). CDR1 is LGHNA and CDR2 is YSLEER in the germline V gene. The length of the CDR3 is 16 residues. The germline V and J ends were trimmed by 3 bases and 1 base, with 15 bases remaining between them. The CDR3 loop is CASSQGLGRTNTEAFF. The CDR3 nucleotides read TGCGCCAGCAGCCAGGGGCTCGGACGGACGAACACTGAAGCTTTCTTT.

The V and J genes are TRBV5-8 and TRBJ2-5, with TRBD2 as a possible D gene (5 bases). This CDR3 has 14 residues. The germline V gene has CDR1 SGHTS and CDR2 YDEGEE. V gave up 4 bases and J gave up 1 base, with 11 bases separating them. The CDR3 region is CASSLGNSQETQYF. Written as DNA, the CDR3 is TGTGCCAGCAGCCTCGGGAACAGCCAAGAGACCCAGTACTTC. Full variable domain (remainder filled in from reference TRBV5-8 and TRBJ2-5): EAGVTQSPTHLIKTRGQQATLRCSPISGHTSVYWYQQALGLGLQFLLWYDEGEERNRGNFPPRFSGRQFPNYSSELNVNALELEDSALYLCASSLGNSQETQYFGPGTRLLVL.

Worth noting for this clone: One junction end does not reproduce the germline sequence, and a read error may be involved. The genes are TRBV18 and TRBJ2-5; a possible D gene is TRBD2 (5 bases). The CDR3 contains 15 residues. Germline CDR1 is KGHSH and CDR2 is LQKENI. The CDR3 DNA reads TGTGCCAGCTCACCACCGTTGGGAGCCCAAGGGACCCAGTACTTC. Translated: CASSPPLGAQGTQYF.